The clone carrying this TCR beta chain was detected many times. Its cognate antigen is unknown. Germline V gene data show CDR1 as MNHEY and CDR2 as SMNVEV (reference sequence). The germline V and J ends were trimmed by 5 bases and 4 bases, with 6 bases remaining between them. CDR3 length equals 11 residues. The data were taken from a study of T cells after yellow fever vaccination. Production of TCR cDNA was by 5'RACE template switching, which also added a universal primer site and UMIs. TCRdb passed the 5' RACE reads through MiXCR, listing each CDR3 protein once. Among just under 600,000 distinct CDR3 sequences listed, approximately 12% were seen once. Study-wide results and limits: Reappearing after the booster were most of the clones from primary vaccination (around 96% CD4, about 88% CD8). The secondary T-cell response peaked on day 5, not day 15, but was weaker.

The receptor comes from a man aged 30 to 39 who received the YFV17D yellow fever vaccine. Sequenced here: PBMCs, sampled on the day of the yellow fever booster vaccination. V and J are TRBV27 and TRBJ2-7, with D hard to call. CDR3 loop: CASSNYYEQYF. The CDR3 nucleotides are TGTGCCAGCAGTAACTATTACGAGCAGTACTTC.